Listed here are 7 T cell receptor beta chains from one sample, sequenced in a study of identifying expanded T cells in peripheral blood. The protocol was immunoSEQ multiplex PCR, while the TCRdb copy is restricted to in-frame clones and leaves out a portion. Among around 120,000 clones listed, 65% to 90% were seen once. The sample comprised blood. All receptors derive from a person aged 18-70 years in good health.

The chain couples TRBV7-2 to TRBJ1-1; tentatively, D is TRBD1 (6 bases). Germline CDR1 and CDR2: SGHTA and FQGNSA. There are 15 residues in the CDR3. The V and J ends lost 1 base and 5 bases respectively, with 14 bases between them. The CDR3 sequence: CASSLGPQGDTEAFF. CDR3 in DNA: TGTGCCAGCAGCTTAGGACCACAGGGAGATACTGAAGCTTTCTTT.

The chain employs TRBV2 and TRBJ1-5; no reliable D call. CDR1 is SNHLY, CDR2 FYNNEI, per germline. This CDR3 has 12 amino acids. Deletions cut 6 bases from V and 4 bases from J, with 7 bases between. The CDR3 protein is CASSQRNQPQHF. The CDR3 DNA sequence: TGTGCCAGCAGCCAAAGGAATCAGCCCCAGCATTTT. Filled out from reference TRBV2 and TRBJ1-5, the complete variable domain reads EPEVTQTPSHQVTQMGQEVILRCVPISNHLYFYWYRQILGQKVEFLVSFYNNEISEKSEIFDDQFSVERPDGSNFTLKIRSTKLEDSAMYFCASSQRNQPQHFGDGTRLSIL.

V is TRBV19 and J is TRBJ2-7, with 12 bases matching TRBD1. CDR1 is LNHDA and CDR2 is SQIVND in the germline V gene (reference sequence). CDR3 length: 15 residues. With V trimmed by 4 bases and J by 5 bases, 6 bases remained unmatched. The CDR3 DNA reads TGTGCCAGTAGTAGACTCGGGACAGGGGGCAACGAGCAGTACTTC. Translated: CASSRLGTGGNEQYF.

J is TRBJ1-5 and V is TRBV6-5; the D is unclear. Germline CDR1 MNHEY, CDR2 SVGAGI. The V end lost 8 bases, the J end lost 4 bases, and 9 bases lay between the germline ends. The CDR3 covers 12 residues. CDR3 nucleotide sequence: TGTGCCAGCGGGCTTTGGAATCAGCCCCAGCATTTT. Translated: CASGLWNQPQHF.

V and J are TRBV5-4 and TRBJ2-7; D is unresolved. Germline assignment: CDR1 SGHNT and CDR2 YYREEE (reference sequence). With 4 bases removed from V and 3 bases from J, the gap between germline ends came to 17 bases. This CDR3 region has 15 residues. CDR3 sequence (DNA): TGTGCCAGCAGCCCTGACGGTTCAACTATCTACGAGCAGTACTTC. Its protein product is CASSPDGSTIYEQYF.

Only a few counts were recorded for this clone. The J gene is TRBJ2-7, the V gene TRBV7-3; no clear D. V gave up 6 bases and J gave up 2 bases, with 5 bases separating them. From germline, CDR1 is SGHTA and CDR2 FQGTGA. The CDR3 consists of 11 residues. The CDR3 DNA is TGTGCCAGCAGGTGCCCCTACGAGCAGTACTTC. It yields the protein CASRCPYEQYF.

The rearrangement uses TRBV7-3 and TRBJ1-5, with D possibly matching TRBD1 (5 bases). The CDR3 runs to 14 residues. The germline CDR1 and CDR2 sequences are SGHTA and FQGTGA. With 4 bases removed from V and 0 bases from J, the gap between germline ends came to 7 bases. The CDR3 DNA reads TGTGCCAGCAGCTCGCAGGGTAGCAATCAGCCCCAGCATTTT. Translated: CASSSQGSNQPQHF.